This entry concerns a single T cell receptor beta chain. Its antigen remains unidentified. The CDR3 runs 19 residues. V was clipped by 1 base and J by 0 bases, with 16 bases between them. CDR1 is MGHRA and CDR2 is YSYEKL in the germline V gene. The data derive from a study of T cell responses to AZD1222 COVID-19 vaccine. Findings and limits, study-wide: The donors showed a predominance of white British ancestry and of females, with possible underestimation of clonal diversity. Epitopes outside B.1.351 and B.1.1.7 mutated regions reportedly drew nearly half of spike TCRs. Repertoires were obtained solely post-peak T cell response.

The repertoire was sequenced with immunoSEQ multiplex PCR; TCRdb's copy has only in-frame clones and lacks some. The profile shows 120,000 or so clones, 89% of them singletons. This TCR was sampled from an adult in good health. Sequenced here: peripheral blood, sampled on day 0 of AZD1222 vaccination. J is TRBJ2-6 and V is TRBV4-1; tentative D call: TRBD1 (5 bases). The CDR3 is CASSQAGAGINSGANVLTF. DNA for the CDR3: TGCGCCAGCAGCCAAGCAGGCGCAGGGATAAACTCTGGGGCCAACGTCCTGACTTTC.